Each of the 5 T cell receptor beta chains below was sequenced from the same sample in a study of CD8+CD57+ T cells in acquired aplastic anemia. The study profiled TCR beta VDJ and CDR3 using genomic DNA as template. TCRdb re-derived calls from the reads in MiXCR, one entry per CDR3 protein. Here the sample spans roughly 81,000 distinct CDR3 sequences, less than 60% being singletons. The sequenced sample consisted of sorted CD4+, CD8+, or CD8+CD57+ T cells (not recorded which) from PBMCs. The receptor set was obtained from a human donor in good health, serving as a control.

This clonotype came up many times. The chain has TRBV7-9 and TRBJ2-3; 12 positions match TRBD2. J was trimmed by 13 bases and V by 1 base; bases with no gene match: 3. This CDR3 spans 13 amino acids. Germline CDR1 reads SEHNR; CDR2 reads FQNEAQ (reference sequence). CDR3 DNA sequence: TGTGCCAGCAGCTTAGAGACTAGCGGGAGCGAGTATTTT. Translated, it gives CASSLETSGSEYF.

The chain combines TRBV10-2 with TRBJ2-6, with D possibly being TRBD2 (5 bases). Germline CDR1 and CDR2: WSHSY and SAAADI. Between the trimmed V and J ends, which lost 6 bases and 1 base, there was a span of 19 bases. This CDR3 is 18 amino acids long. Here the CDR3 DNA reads TGCGCCAGCAGCGTGGACTTGGGATTTATTTCTGGGGCCAACGTCCTGACTTTC. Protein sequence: CASSVDLGFISGANVLTF.

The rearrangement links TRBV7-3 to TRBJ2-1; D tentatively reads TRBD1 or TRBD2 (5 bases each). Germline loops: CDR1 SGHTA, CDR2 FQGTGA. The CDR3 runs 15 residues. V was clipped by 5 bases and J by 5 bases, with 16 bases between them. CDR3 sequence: CASSQRPGPDNEQFF. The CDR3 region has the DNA TGTGCCAGCAGCCAGAGACCGGGGCCCGACAATGAGCAGTTCTTC.

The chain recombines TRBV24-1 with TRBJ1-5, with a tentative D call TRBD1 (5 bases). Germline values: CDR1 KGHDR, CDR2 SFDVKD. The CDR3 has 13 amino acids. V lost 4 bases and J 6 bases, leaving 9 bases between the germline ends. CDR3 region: CATSDAGRQPQHF. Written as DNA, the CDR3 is TGTGCCACCAGTGACGCAGGGCGTCAGCCCCAGCATTTT.

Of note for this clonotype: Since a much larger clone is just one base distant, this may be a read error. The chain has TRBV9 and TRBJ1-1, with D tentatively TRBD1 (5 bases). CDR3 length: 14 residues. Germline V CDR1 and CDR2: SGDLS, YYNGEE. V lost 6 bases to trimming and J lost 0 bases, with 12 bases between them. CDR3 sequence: CASNIEGMNTEAFF. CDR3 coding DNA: TGTGCCAGCAACATCGAGGGGATGAACACTGAAGCTTTCTTT.